Each of the 20 T cell receptor beta chains below was sequenced from the same sample in a study of blood T cell repertoires in COVID-19. Sequenced by immunoSEQ multiplex PCR; TCRdb stores in-frame clones only, minus some. The data show 250,000 to 300,000 clones, with approximately 81% seen just once and about 6.2% held by the top ten. Sequencing was done on a sample of PBMCs or T cells enriched from blood (not recorded which). The receptors shown here come from a woman aged 45-60 years who had been exposed to COVID-19.

The V gene is TRBV5-4, the J gene TRBJ2-3; 8 positions match TRBD2. The CDR3 runs to 15 residues. CDR1 is SGHNT and CDR2 is YYREEE in the germline V gene (reference sequence). V shed 6 bases, J shed 0 bases, and the junction held 6 bases outside the gene matches. The CDR3 DNA is TGTGCCAGCACGGTTGGCGGGGGGAGCACAGATACGCAGTATTTT. Protein: CASTVGGGSTDTQYF.

CDR3 DNA: TGTGCCAGCAGCTTAGACGCAGGGGGCCACGAGCAGTACTTC. Translation: CASSLDAGGHEQYF. The J gene is TRBJ2-7, the V gene TRBV7-7; 8 nucleotides align to TRBD1. CDR1 is SSHAT and CDR2 is FNYEAQ in the germline V gene (reference sequence). This CDR3 is 14 amino acids long. Trimming took 1 base from V and 5 from J; bases not matched to a gene: 4. Drawing the rest from reference TRBV7-7 and TRBJ2-7, the complete variable domain is GAGVSQSPRYKVTKRGQDVTLRCDPISSHATLYWYQQALGQGPEFLTYFNYEAQPDKSGLPSDRFSAERPEGSISTLTIQRTEQRDSAMYRCASSLDAGGHEQYFGPGTRLTVT.

Here the CDR3 DNA reads TGTGCCAGCAGCCCCGCTCCGGCGGCCGGGTACGAGCAGTACTTC. Translating it yields CASSPAPAAGYEQYF. The rearrangement links TRBV5-6 to TRBJ2-7; D not certain. The CDR3 consists of 15 residues. Germline CDR1 SGHDT, CDR2 YYEEEE. Deletions cut 4 bases from V and 4 bases from J, with 18 bases between.

The chain's CDR3 is CASSVPSSGGRETQYF. DNA for the CDR3: TGTGCCAGCAGTGTCCCCTCTAGCGGGGGGAGGGAGACCCAGTACTTC. The genes are TRBV28 and TRBJ2-5; TRBD2 matches at 11 bases. Germline V CDR1 and CDR2: MDHEN, SYDVKM. The CDR3 covers 16 residues. Trimming cost V 5 bases and J 5 bases; bases outside gene matches: 10.

The chain couples TRBV4-2 to TRBJ1-3, with 7 bases identical to TRBD1. The germline gives CDR1 LGHNA, CDR2 YNFKEQ. J gave up 1 base and V 1 base, and 4 bases lay outside the gene matches. This CDR3 spans 16 amino acids. Here the CDR3 DNA reads TGTGCCAGCAGCCAAGGCGGCAGGGGGTCTGGAAACACCATATATTTT. As protein: CASSQGGRGSGNTIYF.

V and J are TRBV6-5 and TRBJ1-1; TRBD1 aligns across 7 bases. Germline-derived CDR1 and CDR2 are MNHEY and SVGAGI. This CDR3 comprises 11 residues. After removal of 7 bases from V and 7 bases from J, the junction contained 3 bases not matched to a gene. In DNA form, the CDR3 reads TGTGCCAGCAACAGACAGGGTGAAGCTTTCTTT. This codes for CASNRQGEAFF.

The V gene is TRBV7-9, the J gene TRBJ2-5; 10 bases agree with TRBD2. The junction had 7 bases not matched to a gene; V was cut back by 5 bases and J by 4 bases. CDR1 is SEHNR, CDR2 FQNEAQ, per germline (reference sequence). This CDR3 is 15 amino acids long. The chain's CDR3 is CASSSRLAGAETQYF. CDR3 bases: TGTGCCAGCAGCAGTCGGCTAGCGGGGGCAGAGACCCAGTACTTC.

The chain couples TRBV18 to TRBJ1-1; TRBD1 might be the D (6 bases). V shed 3 bases and J shed 10 bases, with 21 bases lying between them. The CDR3 is 15 residues long. The germline gives CDR1 KGHSH, CDR2 LQKENI. Here the CDR3 reads CASSPLDSRGSGAFF. The CDR3 coding sequence is TGTGCCAGCTCACCCCTGGACAGCAGGGGTTCAGGAGCTTTCTTT.

This chain connects TRBV29-1 to TRBJ1-4; 7 bases agree with TRBD1. This CDR3 has 13 residues. J was trimmed by 4 bases and V by 5 bases; bases with no gene match: 4. Germline values: CDR1 SQVTM, CDR2 ANQGSEA. CDR3 sequence (DNA): TGCAGCGTTACACAGGGGATTAATGAAAAACTGTTTTTT. This encodes CSVTQGINEKLFF.

The rearrangement joins TRBV27 to TRBJ1-6; 12 bases line up with TRBD1. Losses at the gene ends were 2 bases for V and 8 bases for J; bases not matched to a gene: 1. The CDR3 length is 15 residues. Looked up from germline, CDR1 is MNHEY and CDR2 is SMNVEV (reference sequence). In DNA form, the CDR3 reads TGTGCCAGCAGTTTAGGGACAGGGGGCGATTCACCCCTCCACTTT. Protein product: CASSLGTGGDSPLHF.

The CDR3 region has the DNA TGTGCCAGCACCCTGGGCGCAGGGAACTATGGCTACACCTTC. As protein: CASTLGAGNYGYTF. The chain combines TRBV6-5 with TRBJ1-2; D possibly corresponds to TRBD1 (5 bases). V was clipped by 7 bases and J by 2 bases, with 14 bases between them. The CDR3 sequence is 14 residues long. Germline values: CDR1 MNHEY, CDR2 SVGAGI.

The J gene is TRBJ2-3, the V gene TRBV19; D might be TRBD2 (6 bases). The V gene's germline CDR1 is LNHDA and CDR2 SQIVND (reference sequence). V was cut by 8 bases and J by 5 bases, with 11 bases left in between. The CDR3 is made up of 12 amino acids. The chain's CDR3 is CASSWGGDTQYF. Here the CDR3 DNA reads TGTGCCAGTTCCTGGGGAGGAGATACGCAGTATTTT.

This rearrangement joins TRBV27 to TRBJ2-5, with D perhaps matching TRBD2 (5 bases). The CDR3 extends over 15 amino acids. Trimming took off 5 bases at V and 5 bases at J, with 18 bases between the two ends. In germline, CDR1 is MNHEY, CDR2 SMNVEV (reference sequence). Here the CDR3 reads CASSRRSAIGETQYF. DNA of the CDR3: TGTGCCAGCAGTCGCCGTAGCGCGATCGGGGAGACCCAGTACTTC.

The chain couples TRBV28 to TRBJ1-3, with TRBD1 matching 10 bases. CDR1 is MDHEN, CDR2 SYDVKM, per germline. V dropped 5 bases and J dropped 3; count of bases not matched to a gene: 10. The CDR3 consists of 17 residues. As DNA, the CDR3 is TGTGCCAGCAGTACCCTTCTGGACAGGGGGGGTGGAAACACCATATATTTT. Amino acids: CASSTLLDRGGGNTIYF.

This clone appeared once. This sequence joins TRBV12-3 or TRBV12-4 and TRBJ1-4; D unresolved. V was pared by 8 bases and J by 7 bases, with 11 bases between. This CDR3 has 12 residues. This CDR3 is CASPRWREKLFF. CDR3 in DNA: TGTGCCAGCCCGCGGTGGCGTGAAAAACTGTTTTTT.

V usage is TRBV29-1 and J usage is TRBJ2-4; D is possibly TRBD1 (6 bases). The V and J ends lost 6 bases and 7 bases respectively, with 16 bases between them. The CDR3 consists of 13 residues. CDR1 is SQVTM, CDR2 ANQGSEA, per germline. The CDR3 coding sequence is TGCAGCGTAACAGGGATAAGTCGGAACATTCAGTACTTC. This sequence encodes CSVTGISRNIQYF.

V is TRBV7-6 and J is TRBJ2-3; 9 positions match TRBD2. This CDR3 is built from 16 residues. Germline-derived CDR1 and CDR2 are SGHVS and FNYEAQ. Trimming cost V 3 bases and J 1 base; bases outside gene matches: 5. The CDR3 protein is CASSFLAGARTDTQYF. For the CDR3, the DNA is TGTGCCAGCAGCTTTTTAGCGGGGGCCCGCACAGATACGCAGTATTTT. Full variable domain (missing parts from reference TRBV7-6 and TRBJ2-3): GAGVSQSPRYKVTKRGQDVALRCDPISGHVSLYWYRQALGQGPEFLTYFNYEAQQDKSGLPNDRFSAERPEGSISTLTIQRTEQRDSAMYRCASSFLAGARTDTQYFGPGTRLTVL.

The J gene is TRBJ1-4, the V gene TRBV2; tentative D call: TRBD1 (5 bases). V lost 10 bases, J lost 10 bases, and 19 bases lay in between. This CDR3 has 13 residues. The germline V gene has CDR1 SNHLY and CDR2 FYNNEI. CDR3 amino acids: CATADPFGGKLFF. Written as DNA, the CDR3 is TGTGCCACCGCAGACCCTTTCGGGGGAAAACTGTTTTTT.

The gene calls are TRBV7-8 and TRBJ2-4; D not certain. Germline V CDR1 and CDR2: SGHVS, FQNEAQ. The CDR3 covers 16 residues. V was cut by 5 bases and J by 0 bases, with 14 bases left in between. The DNA for the CDR3 is TGTGCCAGCAGCCGAGAAGGAGCGAGAGCCAAAAACATTCAGTACTTC. It specifies CASSREGARAKNIQYF.

The rearrangement joins TRBV2 to TRBJ1-1; TRBD1 might be the D (5 bases). The V and J ends lost 5 bases and 2 bases respectively, with 12 bases between them. Germline V gene sequence: CDR1 SNHLY, CDR2 FYNNEI. This CDR3 has 14 residues. This CDR3 is CASSFRQPNTEAFF. In DNA, the CDR3 is TGTGCCAGCAGTTTTCGACAGCCTAACACTGAAGCTTTCTTT.